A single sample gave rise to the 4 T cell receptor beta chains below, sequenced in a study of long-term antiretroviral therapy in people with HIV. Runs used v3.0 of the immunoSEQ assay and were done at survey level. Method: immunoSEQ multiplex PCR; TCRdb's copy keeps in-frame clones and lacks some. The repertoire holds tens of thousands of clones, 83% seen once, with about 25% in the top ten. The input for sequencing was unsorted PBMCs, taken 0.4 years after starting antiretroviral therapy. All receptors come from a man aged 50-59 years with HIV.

In DNA, the CDR3 is TGTGCCAGCAGCTTTGGTCCTAGCTTTTACAATGAGCAGTTCTTC. Its protein is CASSFGPSFYNEQFF. The chain employs TRBV7-8 and TRBJ2-1, with a weak D call TRBD2 (5 bases). Trimming left V 3 bases short and J 4 bases short, with 13 bases between. This CDR3 is built from 15 residues. The germline V gene has CDR1 SGHVS and CDR2 FQNEAQ.

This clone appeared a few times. This chain's CDR3 is CASSLGGGNTEAFF. The CDR3 coding sequence is TGTGCCAGCAGCCTCGGGGGAGGAAACACTGAAGCTTTCTTT. This rearrangement joins TRBV6-5 to TRBJ1-1; tentative D call: TRBD1 (5 bases). The CDR3 runs to 14 residues. In germline, CDR1 is MNHEY, CDR2 SVGAGI. V shed 6 bases and J shed 2 bases, with 13 bases lying between them.

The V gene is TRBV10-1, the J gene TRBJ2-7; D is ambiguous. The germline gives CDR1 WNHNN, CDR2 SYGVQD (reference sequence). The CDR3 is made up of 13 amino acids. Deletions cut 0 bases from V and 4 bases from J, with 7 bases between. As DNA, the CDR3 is TGCGCCAGCAGTGAGTCGGGGTTGTACGAGCAGTACTTC. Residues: CASSESGLYEQYF.

CDR3 sequence (DNA): TGTGCCAGCAGCTCCATAAACGGTCGGAGGGATTCCTACGAGCAGTACTTC. Protein: CASSSINGRRDSYEQYF. The chain employs TRBV5-4 and TRBJ2-7; weak D call: TRBD2 (6 bases). Trimming left V 3 bases short and J 1 base short, with 20 bases between. Germline CDR1 SGHNT, CDR2 YYREEE (reference sequence). This CDR3 comprises 17 residues. Supplemented by reference TRBV5-4 and TRBJ2-7, the full variable domain reads ETGVTQSPTHLIKTRGQQVTLRCSSQSGHNTVSWYQQALGQGPQFIFQYYREEENGRGNFPPRFSGLQFPNYSSELNVNALELDDSALYLCASSSINGRRDSYEQYFGPGTRLTVT.